The clone carrying this TCR beta chain occurred many times. Its target is not known. These data originate in a study of CD8 T cells in ankylosing spondylitis. The authors made TCR beta libraries by quantitative 5'-RACE with molecular barcodes. TCRdb re-derived calls from the 5' RACE reads in MiXCR, one entry per CDR3 protein. The sample carries approximately 540,000 distinct CDR3 sequences, about 13% recorded once. Study-wide findings and caveats: Certain motif variants had earlier appeared in reactive arthritis synovial fluid and blood. A TCR beta motif of several highly homologous variants appeared characteristic of ankylosing spondylitis blood.

CDR1 and CDR2 from the germline V gene are SQVTM and ANQGSEA. This CDR3 comprises 13 residues. V lost 7 bases, J lost 7 bases, and 19 bases lay in between. This clonotype was obtained from a male donor with ankylosing spondylitis. The genes are TRBV29-1 and TRBJ2-5, with D perhaps matching TRBD1 or TRBD2 (7 bases each). The sample was blood, either unsorted or a sorted T cell fraction (not recorded which). CDR3 residues: CSDVGAGGVTQYF. The CDR3 DNA sequence: TGCAGCGACGTAGGGGCAGGGGGGGTGACCCAGTACTTC.